This T cell receptor (beta chain) was observed in a study of T cells after yellow fever vaccination. General observations from the study: CD4 and CD8 compartments shared a small share of clonotypes.

In TCRdb, the 5' RACE reads were re-called with MiXCR into one record per CDR3 protein. Of roughly 150,000 distinct CDR3 sequences detected, around 6.3% appear once; the ten largest clones hold under 0.7%. Remarks on this clonotype: Its antigen remains unidentified. A much larger clone lies a single base off, so this may be a read error. The conserved final phenylalanine or tryptophan is absent from the CDR3, which likely points to a read error.

The TCR was taken from a man younger than 45 who received the YFV17D yellow fever vaccine. The sequences come from CD4+ T cells sorted from PBMCs, collected 10 days after the yellow fever booster vaccination.

The CDR3 protein is CASSIGRNQPQHS. CDR3 coding DNA: TGTGCCAGCAGCATCGGTAGGAATCAGCCCCAGCATTCT. V usage is TRBV7-2 and J usage is TRBJ1-5; D unresolved. Germline lookup yields CDR1 SGHTA and CDR2 FQGNSA. CDR3 size: 13 residues. Trimming pared 5 bases from V and 4 bases from J, leaving 9 bases between.